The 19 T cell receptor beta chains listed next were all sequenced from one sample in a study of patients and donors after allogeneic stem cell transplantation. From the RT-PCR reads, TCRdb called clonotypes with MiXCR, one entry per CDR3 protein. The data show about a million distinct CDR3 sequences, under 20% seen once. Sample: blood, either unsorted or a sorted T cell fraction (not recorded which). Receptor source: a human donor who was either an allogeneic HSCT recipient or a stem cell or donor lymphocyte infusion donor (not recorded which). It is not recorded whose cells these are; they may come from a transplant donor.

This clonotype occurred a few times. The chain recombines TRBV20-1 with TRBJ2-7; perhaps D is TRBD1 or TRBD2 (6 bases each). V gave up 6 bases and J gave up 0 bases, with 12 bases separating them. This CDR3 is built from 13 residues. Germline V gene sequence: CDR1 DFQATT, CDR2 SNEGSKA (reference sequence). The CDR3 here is CSAPGGTSYEQYF. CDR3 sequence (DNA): TGCAGTGCGCCCGGGGGCACCTCCTACGAGCAGTACTTC.

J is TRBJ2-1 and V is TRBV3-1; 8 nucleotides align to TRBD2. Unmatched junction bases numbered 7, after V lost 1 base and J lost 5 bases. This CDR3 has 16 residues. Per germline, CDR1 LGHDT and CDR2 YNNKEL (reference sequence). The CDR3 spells CASSQGAGAGHNEQFF. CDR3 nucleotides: TGTGCCAGCAGCCAAGGAGCGGGAGCGGGCCACAATGAGCAGTTCTTC.

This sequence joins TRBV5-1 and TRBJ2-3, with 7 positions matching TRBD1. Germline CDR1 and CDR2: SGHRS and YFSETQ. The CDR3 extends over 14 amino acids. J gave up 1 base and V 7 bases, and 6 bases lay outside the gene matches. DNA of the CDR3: TGCGCCAGCGGCCCAGGGGGAGGCACAGATACGCAGTATTTT. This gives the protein CASGPGGGTDTQYF.

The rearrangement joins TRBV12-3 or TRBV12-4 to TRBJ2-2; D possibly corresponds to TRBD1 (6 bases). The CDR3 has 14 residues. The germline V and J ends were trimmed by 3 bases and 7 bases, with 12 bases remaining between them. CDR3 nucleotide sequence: TGTGCCAGCAGTTTTTTGACAGGCCACGGGGAGCTGTTTTTT. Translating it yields CASSFLTGHGELFF.

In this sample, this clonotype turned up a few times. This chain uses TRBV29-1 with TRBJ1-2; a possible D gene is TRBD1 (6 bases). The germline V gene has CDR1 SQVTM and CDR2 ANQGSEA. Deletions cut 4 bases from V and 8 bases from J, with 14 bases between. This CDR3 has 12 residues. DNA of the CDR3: TGCAGCGTTGGAGGGGGTTTGACCGGCTACACCTTC. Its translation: CSVGGGLTGYTF.

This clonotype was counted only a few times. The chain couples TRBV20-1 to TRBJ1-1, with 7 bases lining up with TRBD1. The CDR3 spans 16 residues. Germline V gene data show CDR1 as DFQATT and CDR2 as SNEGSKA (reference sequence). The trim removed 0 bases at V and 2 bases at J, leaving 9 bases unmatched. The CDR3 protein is CSARDFNRGSNTEAFF. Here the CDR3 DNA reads TGCAGTGCTAGAGATTTTAACAGGGGATCCAACACTGAAGCTTTCTTT.

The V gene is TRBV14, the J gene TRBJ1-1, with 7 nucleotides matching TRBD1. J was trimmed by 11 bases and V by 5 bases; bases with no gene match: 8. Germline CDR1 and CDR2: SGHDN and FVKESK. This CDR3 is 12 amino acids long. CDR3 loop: CASSNDRAGAFF. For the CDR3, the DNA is TGTGCCAGCAGCAATGACAGGGCAGGGGCTTTCTTT.

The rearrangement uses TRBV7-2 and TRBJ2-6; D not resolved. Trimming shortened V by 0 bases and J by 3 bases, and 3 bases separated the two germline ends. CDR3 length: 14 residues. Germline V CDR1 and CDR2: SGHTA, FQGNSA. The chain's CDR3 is CASSLARGANVLTF. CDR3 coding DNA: TGTGCCAGCAGCTTAGCGCGTGGGGCCAACGTCCTGACTTTC.

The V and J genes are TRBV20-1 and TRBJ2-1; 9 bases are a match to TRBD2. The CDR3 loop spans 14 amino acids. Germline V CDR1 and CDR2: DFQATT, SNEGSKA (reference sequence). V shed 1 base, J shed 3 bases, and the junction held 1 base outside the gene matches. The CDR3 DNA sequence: TGCAGTGCTAGAGGACTAGCGGACTACAATGAGCAGTTCTTC. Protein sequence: CSARGLADYNEQFF.

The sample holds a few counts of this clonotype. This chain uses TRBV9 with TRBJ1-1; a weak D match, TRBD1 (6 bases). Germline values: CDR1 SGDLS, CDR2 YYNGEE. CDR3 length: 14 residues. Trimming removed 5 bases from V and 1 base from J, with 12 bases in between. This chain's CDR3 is CASSKIQGNTEAFF. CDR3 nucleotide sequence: TGTGCCAGCAGTAAGATACAGGGGAACACTGAAGCTTTCTTT.

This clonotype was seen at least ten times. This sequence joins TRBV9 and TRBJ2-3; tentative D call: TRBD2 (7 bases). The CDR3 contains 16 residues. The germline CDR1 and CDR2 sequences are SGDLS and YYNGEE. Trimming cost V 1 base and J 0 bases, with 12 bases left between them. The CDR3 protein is CASSVTGGTSTDTQYF. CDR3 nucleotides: TGTGCCAGCAGCGTAACGGGGGGCACGAGCACAGATACGCAGTATTTT. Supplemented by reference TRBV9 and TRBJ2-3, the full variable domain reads DSGVTQTPKHLITATGQRVTLRCSPRSGDLSVYWYQQSLDQGLQFLIQYYNGEERAKGNILERFSAQQFPDLHSELNLSSLELGDSALYFCASSVTGGTSTDTQYFGPGTRLTVL.

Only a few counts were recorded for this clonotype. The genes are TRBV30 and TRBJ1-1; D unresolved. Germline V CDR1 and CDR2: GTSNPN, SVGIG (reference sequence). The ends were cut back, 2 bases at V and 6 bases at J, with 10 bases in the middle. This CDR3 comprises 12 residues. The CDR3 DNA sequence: TGTGCCTGGAGTATTCGAAGGCCTGAAGCTTTCTTT. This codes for CAWSIRRPEAFF.

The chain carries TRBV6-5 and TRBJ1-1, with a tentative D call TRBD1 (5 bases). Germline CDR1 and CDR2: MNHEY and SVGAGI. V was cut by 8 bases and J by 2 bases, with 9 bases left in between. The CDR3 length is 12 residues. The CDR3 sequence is CASGGINTEAFF. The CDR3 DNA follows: TGTGCCAGCGGGGGGATTAACACTGAAGCTTTCTTT.

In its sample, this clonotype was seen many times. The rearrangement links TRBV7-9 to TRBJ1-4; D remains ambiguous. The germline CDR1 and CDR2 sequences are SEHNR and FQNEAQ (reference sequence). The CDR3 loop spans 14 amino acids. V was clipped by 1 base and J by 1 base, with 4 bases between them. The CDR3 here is CASSLGRTNEKLFF. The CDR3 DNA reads TGTGCCAGCAGCTTAGGCAGAACTAATGAAAAACTGTTTTTT.

The CDR3 sequence is CASSSRATAYEQYF. CDR3 nucleotides: TGTGCCAGCAGCAGCAGAGCCACCGCCTACGAGCAGTACTTC. The chain combines TRBV6-1 with TRBJ2-7; D call uncertain. Trimming shortened V by 6 bases and J by 2 bases, and 14 bases separated the two germline ends. This CDR3 spans 14 amino acids. Germline CDR1 and CDR2: MNHNS and SASEGT.

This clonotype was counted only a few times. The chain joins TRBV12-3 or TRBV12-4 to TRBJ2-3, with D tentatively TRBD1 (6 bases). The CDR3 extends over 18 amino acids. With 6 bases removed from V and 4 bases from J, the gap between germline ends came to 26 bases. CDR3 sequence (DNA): TGTGCCAGCAGGGCACAGGGAAGCGTAAGACGGGACGCAGATACGCAGTATTTT. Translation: CASRAQGSVRRDADTQYF.

The CDR3 sequence is CVTGRSANEKLFF. The CDR3 nucleotides read TGTGTTACAGGGAGAAGTGCTAATGAAAAACTGTTTTTT. This rearrangement joins TRBV6-1 to TRBJ1-4; D possibly corresponds to TRBD1 (6 bases). Per the germline V gene, CDR1 is MNHNS and CDR2 is SASEGT. This CDR3 is 13 amino acids long.

The CDR3 DNA reads as TGCGCCAGCAGCCACCTACCCGCCGGGACTACAAGTGGGTGGGAGCAGTACTTC. Translation gives CASSHLPAGTTSGWEQYF. This sequence joins TRBV4-1 and TRBJ2-7, with TRBD2 matching over 7 bases. Per the germline V gene, CDR1 is MGHRA and CDR2 is YSYEKL. The CDR3 spans 18 residues. V was pared by 3 bases and J by 7 bases, with 21 bases of the junction left unmatched.

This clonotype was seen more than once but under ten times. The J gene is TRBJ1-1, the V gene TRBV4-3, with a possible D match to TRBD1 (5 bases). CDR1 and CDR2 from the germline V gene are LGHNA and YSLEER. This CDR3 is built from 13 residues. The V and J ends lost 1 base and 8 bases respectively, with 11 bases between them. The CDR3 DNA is TGCGCCAGCAGCCAAGTTACCTGGGGGGAAGCTTTCTTT. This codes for CASSQVTWGEAFF.